The source of this T cell receptor beta chain is a study of response to subunit inactivated influenza vaccine. TCRdb reanalysed the RT-PCR reads using MiXCR and keeps one entry per CDR3 protein. The sample holds approximately 500,000 distinct CDR3 sequences; approximately 20% are singletons and the top ten take roughly 2.8%. These same records also appear under a second study, on T cells expressing NK-cell markers. That source notes: cDNA encoding TCR beta was synthesized via 5'RACE template switching incorporating UMIs.

The sequence came from a man aged 45 to 65 who received an inactivated influenza vaccine. The sequencing used CD4+ T cells sorted from PBMCs, collected approximately 12 days after vaccination.

CDR3 residues: CASTLGTGRSEQYF. The DNA for the CDR3 is TGTGCCAGCACCCTTGGGACAGGGCGCTCCGAGCAGTACTTC. The chain carries TRBV3-1 and TRBJ2-7; 9 nucleotides line up with TRBD1. The length of the CDR3 is 14 residues. Germline CDR1 reads LGHDT; CDR2 reads YNNKEL (reference sequence). V was clipped by 7 bases and J by 6 bases; unmatched bases: 10.